This T cell receptor (beta chain) was captured in a study of blood T cell repertoires in COVID-19. Across the study: There were acute and convalescent COVID-19 samples, and they came from the United States, Italy and Spain. T cells, B-cell-depleted T cells, or PBMCs provided the cDNA or gDNA that served as material.

As handled by the study authors: The authors estimated nucleated cell counts from reference gene primer amplification. The data were produced by immunoSEQ multiplex PCR, yet TCRdb's version contains in-frame clones alone and is incomplete. V and J calls plus clone size are reproduced from that table; the DNA served to infer D and trimming. The table has about 250,000 clones, approximately 80% seen once; the top ten hold 3% to 4%. Germline assignment: CDR1 SGHRS and CDR2 YFSETQ. Trimming removed 7 bases from V and 3 bases from J, with 13 bases in between. This CDR3 region has 13 residues. This receptor was identified in a woman aged 35 to 49 with active or convalescent COVID-19. Sequencing was carried out using peripheral blood. This chain connects TRBV5-1 to TRBJ1-2; possible D gene TRBD1, 5 bases. CDR3 in DNA: TGCGCCAGCTCCCGGGGGTCGGACTATGGCTACACCTTC. Its protein is CASSRGSDYGYTF.